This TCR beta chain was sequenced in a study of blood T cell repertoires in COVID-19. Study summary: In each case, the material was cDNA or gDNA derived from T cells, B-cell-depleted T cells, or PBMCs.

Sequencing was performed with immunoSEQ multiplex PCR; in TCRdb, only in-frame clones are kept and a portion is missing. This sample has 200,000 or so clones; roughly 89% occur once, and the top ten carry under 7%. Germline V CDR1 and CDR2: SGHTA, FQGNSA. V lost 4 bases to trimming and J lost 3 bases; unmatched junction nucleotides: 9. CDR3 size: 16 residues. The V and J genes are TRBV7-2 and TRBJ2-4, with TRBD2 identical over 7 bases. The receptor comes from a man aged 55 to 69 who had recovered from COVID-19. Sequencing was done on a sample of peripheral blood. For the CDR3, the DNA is TGTGCCAGCAGCTCCCATGGGGGGGTGAGCAAAAACATTCAGTACTTC. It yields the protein CASSSHGGVSKNIQYF. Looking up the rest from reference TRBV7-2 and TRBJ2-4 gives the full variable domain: GAGVSQSPSNKVTEKGKDVELRCDPISGHTALYWYRQSLGQGLEFLIYFQGNSAPDKSGLPSDRFSAERTGGSVSTLTIQRTQQEDSAVYLCASSSHGGVSKNIQYFGAGTRLSVL.